This TCR beta chain was profiled in a study of Graves' ophthalmopathy and Graves' hyperthyroidism. Study outcomes and limitations: Ophthalmopathy progression cases were predicted by the model with approximately 70% sensitivity and 72% to 80% specificity.

Only a few counts were recorded for this clonotype. As yet, its antigen is unknown. Clinicians diagnosed using symptoms, serum thyroxine, TRAb, thyroid ultrasound and orbital computed tomography. From germline, CDR1 is LNHNV and CDR2 YYDKDF (reference sequence). V lost 2 bases, J lost 9 bases, and 14 bases lay in between. The CDR3 is made up of 14 amino acids. RNA transcripts were the template, and TCR beta CDR3 regions were amplified from them. HTBI primers were used in a first-round RT-PCR, which preceded a second-round multiplex PCR. MiXCR, run by TCRdb on the multiplex PCR reads, gives a single entry per CDR3 protein. The profile covers around 1,000,000 distinct CDR3 sequences, with less than 45% appearing a single time and around 10% taken by the ten largest.

This receptor was obtained from an adult man with Graves' hyperthyroidism. The J gene is TRBJ1-5, the V gene TRBV15; no reliable D call. Material: peripheral blood or thyroid tissue (not recorded which). The CDR3, as DNA: TGTGCCACCAGCAGATTTATCGAAGGCGGGCCCCAGCATTTT. This codes for CATSRFIEGGPQHF.